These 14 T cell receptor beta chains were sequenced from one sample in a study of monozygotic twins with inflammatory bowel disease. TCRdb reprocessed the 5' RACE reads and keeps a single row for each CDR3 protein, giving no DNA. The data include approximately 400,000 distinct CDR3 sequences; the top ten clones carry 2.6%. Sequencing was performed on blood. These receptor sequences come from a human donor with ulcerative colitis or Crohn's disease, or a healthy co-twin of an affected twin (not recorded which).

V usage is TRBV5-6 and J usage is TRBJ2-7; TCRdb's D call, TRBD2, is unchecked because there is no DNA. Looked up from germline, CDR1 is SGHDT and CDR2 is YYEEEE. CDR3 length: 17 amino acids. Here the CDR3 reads CASSLARGGGLSYEQYF.

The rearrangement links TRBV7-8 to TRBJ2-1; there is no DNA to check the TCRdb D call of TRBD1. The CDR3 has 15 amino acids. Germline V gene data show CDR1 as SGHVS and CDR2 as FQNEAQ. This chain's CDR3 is CASSQLGGGPNEQFF. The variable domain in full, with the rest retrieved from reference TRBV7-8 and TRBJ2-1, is GAGVSQSPRYKVAKRGQDVALRCDPISGHVSLFWYQQALGQGPEFLTYFQNEAQLDKSGLPSDRFFAERPEGSVSTLKIQRTQQEDSAVYLCASSQLGGGPNEQFFGPGTRLTVL.

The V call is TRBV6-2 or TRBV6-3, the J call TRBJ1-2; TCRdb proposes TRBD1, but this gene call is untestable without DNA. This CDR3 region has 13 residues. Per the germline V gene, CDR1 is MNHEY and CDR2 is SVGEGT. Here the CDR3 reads CATREDRDYGYTF.

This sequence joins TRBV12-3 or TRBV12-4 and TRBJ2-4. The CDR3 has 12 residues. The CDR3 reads CASSLQRDIQYF.

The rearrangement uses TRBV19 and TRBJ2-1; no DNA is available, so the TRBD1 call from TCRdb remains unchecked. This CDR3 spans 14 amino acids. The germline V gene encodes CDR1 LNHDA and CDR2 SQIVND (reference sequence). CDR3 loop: CASSIEGQYNEQFF.

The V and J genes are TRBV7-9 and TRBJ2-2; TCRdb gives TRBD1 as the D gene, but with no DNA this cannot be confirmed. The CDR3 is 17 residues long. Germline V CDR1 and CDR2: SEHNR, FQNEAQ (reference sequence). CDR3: CASSQLRRTGGPGELFF.

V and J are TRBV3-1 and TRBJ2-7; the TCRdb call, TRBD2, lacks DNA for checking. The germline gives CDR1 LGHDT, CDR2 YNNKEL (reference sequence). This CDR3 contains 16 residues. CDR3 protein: CASSPRLAGWSHEQYF.

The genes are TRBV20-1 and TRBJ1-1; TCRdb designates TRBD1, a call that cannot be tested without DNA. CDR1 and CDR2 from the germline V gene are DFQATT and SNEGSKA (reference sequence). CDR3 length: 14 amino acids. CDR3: CSARGGTGHAEAFF.

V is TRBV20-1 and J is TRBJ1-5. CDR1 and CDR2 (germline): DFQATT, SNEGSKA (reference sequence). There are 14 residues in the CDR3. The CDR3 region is CSALPAGDNQPQHF.

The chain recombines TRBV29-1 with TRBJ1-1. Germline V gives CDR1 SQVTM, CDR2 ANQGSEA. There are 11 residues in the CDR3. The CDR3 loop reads CSAMDGSEAFF.

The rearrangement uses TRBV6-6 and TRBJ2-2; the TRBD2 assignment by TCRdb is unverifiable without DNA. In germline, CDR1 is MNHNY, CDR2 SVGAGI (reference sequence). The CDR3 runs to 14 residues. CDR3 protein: CASRGRPNTGELFF.

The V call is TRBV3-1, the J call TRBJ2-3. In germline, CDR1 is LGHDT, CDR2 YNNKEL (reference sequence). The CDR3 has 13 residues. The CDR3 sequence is CASSQQSWDTQYF.

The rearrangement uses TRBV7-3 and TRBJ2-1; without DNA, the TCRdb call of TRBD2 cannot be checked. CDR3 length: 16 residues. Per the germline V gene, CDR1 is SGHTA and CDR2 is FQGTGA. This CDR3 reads CASSTLAGPAYNEQFF.

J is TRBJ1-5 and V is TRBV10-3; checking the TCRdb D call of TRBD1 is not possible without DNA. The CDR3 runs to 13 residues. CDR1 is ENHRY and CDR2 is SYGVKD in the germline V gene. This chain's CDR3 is CAISEQGYQPQHF.